The sample holds a few counts of the clone carrying this T cell receptor (beta chain). Clones were sequenced by immunoSEQ multiplex PCR, and TCRdb holds only the in-frame ones, with some missing. Of around 260,000 clones listed, about 90% are singletons. This sample was included in a study of blood T cell repertoires in COVID-19. Germline trimming cut 5 bases from V and 1 base from J; bases unmatched to any gene: 11. Germline lookup yields CDR1 SGHAT and CDR2 FQNNGV. CDR3 length equals 16 residues. The V call is TRBV11-2, the J call TRBJ2-7, with 7 nucleotides matching TRBD2. The TCR sequence derives from a woman between 70 and 85 years old with COVID-19, enrolled during active disease. The sample consisted of peripheral blood. Written as DNA, the CDR3 is TGTGCCAGCAGCGGACTAGAGCGGGCGTATTCCTACGAGCAGTACTTC. Protein sequence: CASSGLERAYSYEQYF.